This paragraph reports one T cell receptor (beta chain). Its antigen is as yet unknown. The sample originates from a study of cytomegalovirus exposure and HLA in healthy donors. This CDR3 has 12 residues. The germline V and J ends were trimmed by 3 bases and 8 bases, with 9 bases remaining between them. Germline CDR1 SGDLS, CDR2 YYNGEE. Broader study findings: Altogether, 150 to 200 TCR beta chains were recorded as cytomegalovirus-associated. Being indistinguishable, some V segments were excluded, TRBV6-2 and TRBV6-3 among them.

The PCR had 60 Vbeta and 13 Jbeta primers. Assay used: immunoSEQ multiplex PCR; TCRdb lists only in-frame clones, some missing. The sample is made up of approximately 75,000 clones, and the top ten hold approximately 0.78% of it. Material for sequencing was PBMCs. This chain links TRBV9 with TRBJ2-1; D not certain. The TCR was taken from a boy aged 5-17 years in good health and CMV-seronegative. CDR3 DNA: TGTGCCAGCAGCGCCCGAGGTCATGAGCAGTTCTTC. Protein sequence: CASSARGHEQFF. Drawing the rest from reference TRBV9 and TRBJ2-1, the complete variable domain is DSGVTQTPKHLITATGQRVTLRCSPRSGDLSVYWYQQSLDQGLQFLIQYYNGEERAKGNILERFSAQQFPDLHSELNLSSLELGDSALYFCASSARGHEQFFGPGTRLTVL.